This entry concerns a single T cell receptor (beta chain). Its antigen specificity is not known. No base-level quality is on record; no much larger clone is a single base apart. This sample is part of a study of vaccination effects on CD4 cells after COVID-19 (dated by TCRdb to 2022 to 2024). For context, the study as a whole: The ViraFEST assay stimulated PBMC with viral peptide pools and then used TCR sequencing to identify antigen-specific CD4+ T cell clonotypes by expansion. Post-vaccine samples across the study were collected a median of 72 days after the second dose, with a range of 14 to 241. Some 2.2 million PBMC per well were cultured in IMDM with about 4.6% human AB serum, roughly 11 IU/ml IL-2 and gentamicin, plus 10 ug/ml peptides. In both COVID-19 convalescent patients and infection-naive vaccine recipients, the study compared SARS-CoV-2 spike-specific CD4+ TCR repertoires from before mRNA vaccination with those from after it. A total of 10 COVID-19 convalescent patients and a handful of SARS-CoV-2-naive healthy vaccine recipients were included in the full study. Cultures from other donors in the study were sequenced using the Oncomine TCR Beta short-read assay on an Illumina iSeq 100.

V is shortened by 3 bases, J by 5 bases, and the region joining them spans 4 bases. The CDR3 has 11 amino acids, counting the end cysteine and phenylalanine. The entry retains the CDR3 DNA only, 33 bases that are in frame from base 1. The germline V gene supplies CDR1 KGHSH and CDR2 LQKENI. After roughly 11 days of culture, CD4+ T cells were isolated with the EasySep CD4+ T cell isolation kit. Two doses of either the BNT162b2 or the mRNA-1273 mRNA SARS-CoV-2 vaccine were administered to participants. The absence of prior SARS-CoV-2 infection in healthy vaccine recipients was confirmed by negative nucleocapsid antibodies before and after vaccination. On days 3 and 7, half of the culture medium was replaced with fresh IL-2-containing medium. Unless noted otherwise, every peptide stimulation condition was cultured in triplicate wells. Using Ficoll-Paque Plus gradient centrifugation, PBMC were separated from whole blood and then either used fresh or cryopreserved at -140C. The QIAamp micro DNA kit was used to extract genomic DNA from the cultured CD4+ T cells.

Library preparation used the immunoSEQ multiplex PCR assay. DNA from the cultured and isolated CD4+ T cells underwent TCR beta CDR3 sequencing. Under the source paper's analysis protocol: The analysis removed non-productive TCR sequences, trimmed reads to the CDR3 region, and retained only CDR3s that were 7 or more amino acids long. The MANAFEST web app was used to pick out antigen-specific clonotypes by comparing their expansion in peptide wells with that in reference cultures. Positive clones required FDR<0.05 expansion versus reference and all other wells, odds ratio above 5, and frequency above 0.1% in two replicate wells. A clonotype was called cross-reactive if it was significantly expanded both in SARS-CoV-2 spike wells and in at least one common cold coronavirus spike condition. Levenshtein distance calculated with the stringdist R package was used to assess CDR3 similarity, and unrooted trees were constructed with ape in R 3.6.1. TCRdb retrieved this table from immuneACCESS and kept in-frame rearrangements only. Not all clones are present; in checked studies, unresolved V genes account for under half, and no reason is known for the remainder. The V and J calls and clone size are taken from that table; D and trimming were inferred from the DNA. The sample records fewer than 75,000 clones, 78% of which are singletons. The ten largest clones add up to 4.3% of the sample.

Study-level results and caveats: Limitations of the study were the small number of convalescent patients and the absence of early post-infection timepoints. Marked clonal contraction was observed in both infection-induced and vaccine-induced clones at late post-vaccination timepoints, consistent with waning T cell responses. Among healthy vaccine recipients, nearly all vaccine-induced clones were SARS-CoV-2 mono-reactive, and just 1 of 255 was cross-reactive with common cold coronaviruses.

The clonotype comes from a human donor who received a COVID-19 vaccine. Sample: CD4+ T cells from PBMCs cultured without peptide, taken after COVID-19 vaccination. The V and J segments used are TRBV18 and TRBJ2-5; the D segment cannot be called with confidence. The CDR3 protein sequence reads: CASSPWETQYF. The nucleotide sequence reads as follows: TGTGCCAGCTCACCGTGGGAGACCCAGTACTTC.